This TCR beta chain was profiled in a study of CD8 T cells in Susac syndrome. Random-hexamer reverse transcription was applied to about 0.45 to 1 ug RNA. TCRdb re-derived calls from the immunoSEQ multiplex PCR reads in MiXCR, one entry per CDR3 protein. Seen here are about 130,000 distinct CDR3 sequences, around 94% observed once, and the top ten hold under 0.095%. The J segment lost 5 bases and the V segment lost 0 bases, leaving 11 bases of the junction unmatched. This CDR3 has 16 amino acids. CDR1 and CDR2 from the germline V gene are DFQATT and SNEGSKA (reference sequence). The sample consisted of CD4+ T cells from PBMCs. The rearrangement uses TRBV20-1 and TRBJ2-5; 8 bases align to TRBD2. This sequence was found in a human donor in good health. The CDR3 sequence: CSARDVLAGGRETQYF. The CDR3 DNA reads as TGCAGTGCTAGAGATGTGCTGGCGGGAGGCAGGGAGACCCAGTACTTC.